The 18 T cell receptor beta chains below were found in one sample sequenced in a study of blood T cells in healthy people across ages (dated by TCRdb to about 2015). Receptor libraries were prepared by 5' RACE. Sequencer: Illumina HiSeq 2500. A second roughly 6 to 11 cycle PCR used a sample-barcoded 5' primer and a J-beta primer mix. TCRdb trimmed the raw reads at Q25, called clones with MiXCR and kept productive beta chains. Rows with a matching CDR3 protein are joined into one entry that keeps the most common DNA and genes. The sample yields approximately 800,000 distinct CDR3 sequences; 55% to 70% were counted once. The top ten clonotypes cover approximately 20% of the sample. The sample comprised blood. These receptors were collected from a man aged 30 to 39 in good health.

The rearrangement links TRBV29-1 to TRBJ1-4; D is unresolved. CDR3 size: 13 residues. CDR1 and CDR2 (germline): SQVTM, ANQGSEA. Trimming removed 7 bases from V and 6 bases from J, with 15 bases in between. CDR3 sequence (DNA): TGCAGCGCCAAGGGAGTGTACGATGAAAAACTGTTTTTT. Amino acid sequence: CSAKGVYDEKLFF.

CDR3 in amino acids: CASSFQGGAQETQYF. CDR3 DNA sequence: TGTGCCAGCAGTTTTCAAGGGGGCGCCCAAGAGACCCAGTACTTC. This sequence joins TRBV7-3 and TRBJ2-5; 7 bases are a match to TRBD1. Per germline, CDR1 SGHTA and CDR2 FQGTGA. This CDR3 spans 15 amino acids. V lost 6 bases, J lost 1 base, and 8 bases stayed unmatched.

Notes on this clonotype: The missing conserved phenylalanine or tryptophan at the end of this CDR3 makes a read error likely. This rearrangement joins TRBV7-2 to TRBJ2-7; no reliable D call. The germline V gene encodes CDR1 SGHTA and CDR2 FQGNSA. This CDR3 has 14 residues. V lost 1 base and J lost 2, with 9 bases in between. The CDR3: CASSLVPGPYEQYS. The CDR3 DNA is TGTGCCAGCAGCTTAGTTCCCGGACCCTACGAGCAGTACTCC.

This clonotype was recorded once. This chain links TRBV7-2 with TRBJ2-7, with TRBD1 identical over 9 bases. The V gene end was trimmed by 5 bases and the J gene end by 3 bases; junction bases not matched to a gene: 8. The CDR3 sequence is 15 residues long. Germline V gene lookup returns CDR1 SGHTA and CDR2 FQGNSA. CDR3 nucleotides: TGTGCCAGCAGCCTCGGGACAGGGAACTACTACGAGCAGTACTTC. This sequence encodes CASSLGTGNYYEQYF.

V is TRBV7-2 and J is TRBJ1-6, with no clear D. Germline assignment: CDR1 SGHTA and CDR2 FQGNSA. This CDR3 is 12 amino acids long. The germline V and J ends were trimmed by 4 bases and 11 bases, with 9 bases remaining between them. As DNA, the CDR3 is TGTGCCAGCAGCTCAAGATCGGCACCCCTCCACTTT. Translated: CASSSRSAPLHF.

The CDR3 here is CASSNNVAGGNYNEQFF. CDR3 nucleotide sequence: TGTGCCAGCAGCAACAATGTAGCGGGGGGAAACTACAATGAGCAGTTCTTC. This sequence joins TRBV6-1 and TRBJ2-1; 10 bases map to TRBD2. V was pared by 6 bases and J by 3 bases, with 11 bases of the junction left unmatched. Germline V CDR1 and CDR2: MNHNS, SASEGT. The CDR3 consists of 17 residues.

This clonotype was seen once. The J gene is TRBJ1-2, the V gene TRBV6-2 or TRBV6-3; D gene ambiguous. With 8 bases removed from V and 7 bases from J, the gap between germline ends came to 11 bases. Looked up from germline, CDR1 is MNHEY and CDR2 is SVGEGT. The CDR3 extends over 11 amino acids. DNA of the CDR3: TGTGCCAGCCGGACGGGAGGTGGCTACACCTTC. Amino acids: CASRTGGGYTF.

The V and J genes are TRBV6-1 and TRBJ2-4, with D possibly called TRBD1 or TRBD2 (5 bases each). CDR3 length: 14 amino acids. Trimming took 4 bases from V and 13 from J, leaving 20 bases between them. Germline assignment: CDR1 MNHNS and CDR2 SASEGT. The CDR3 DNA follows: TGTGCCAGCAGTGGATGGGACGCCGACTTTCAGCAGTACTTC. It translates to CASSGWDADFQQYF.

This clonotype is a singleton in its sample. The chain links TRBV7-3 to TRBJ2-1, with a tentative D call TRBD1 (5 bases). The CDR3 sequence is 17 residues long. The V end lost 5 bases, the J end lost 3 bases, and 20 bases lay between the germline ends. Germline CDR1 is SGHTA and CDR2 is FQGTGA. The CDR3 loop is CASSPGAARIGYNEQFF. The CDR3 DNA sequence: TGTGCCAGCAGCCCTGGGGCGGCTAGGATCGGCTACAATGAGCAGTTCTTC.

The CDR3 coding sequence is TGTGCCAGCAGCTCGAAGAACGGCCCAGATACGCAGTATTTT. It encodes CASSSKNGPDTQYF. This chain joins TRBV11-2 and TRBJ2-3; no clear D gene. This CDR3 comprises 14 residues. CDR1 is SGHAT and CDR2 is FQNNGV in the germline V gene. The V end was cut by 4 bases, the J end by 4 bases, with 12 bases between.

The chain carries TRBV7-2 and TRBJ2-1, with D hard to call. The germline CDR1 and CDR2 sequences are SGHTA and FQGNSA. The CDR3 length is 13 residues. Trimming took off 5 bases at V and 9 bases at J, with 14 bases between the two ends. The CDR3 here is CASSLEHGREQFF. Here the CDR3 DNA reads TGTGCCAGCAGCCTCGAACACGGCCGTGAGCAGTTCTTC.

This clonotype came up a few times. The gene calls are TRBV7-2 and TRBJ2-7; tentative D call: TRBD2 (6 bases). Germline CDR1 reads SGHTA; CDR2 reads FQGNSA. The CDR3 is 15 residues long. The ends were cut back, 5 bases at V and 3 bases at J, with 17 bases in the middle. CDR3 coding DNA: TGTGCCAGCAGCCTTGCGGGGACTGCCGACTACGAGCAGTACTTC. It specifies CASSLAGTADYEQYF.

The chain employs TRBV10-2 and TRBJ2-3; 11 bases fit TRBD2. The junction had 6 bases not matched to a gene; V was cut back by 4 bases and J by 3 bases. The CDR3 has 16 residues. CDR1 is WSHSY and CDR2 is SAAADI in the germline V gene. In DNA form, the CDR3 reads TGCGCCAGCAGTGGACGACTAGCGGGGAATACAGATACGCAGTATTTT. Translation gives CASSGRLAGNTDTQYF.

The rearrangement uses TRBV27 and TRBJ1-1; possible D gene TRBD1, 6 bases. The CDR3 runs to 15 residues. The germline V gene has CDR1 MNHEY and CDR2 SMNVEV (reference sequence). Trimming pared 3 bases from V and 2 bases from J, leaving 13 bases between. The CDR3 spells CASSFGGIGNTEAFF. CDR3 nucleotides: TGTGCCAGCAGTTTTGGGGGCATTGGAAACACTGAAGCTTTCTTT.

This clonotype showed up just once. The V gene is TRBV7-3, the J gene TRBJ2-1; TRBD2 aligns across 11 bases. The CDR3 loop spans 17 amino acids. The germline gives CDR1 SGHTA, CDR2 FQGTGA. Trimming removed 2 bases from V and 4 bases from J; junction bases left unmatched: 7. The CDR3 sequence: CASSLGGLAGGYNEQFF. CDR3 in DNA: TGTGCCAGCAGCTTAGGTGGGCTAGCGGGAGGTTACAATGAGCAGTTCTTC.

The CDR3 DNA reads TGTGCCAGCAGTTACTCGACGCTTCGGGGCGCGGGGACTGAAGCTTTCTTT. Protein sequence: CASSYSTLRGAGTEAFF. This sequence joins TRBV6-5 and TRBJ1-1, with a possible D match to TRBD1 (5 bases). Germline V gene lookup returns CDR1 MNHEY and CDR2 SVGAGI. Between the trimmed V and J ends, which lost 0 bases and 5 bases, there was a span of 19 bases. This CDR3 has 17 residues.

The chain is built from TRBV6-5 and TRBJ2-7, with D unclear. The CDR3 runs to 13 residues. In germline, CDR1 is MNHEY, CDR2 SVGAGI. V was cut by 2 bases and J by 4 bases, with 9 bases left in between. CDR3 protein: CASSYAEDYEQYF. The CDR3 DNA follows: TGTGCCAGCAGTTACGCAGAAGATTACGAGCAGTACTTC.

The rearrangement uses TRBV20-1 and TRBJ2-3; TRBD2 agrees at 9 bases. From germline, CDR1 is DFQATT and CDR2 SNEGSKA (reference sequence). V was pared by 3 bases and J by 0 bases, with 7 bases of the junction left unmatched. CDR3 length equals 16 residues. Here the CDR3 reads CSARTPSGKSTDTQYF. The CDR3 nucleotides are TGCAGTGCTAGGACCCCTAGCGGGAAAAGCACAGATACGCAGTATTTT.